This T cell receptor (beta chain) was captured in a study of T-cell memory formation after mild COVID-19 (dated by TCRdb to the early 2020s). Looking at the study overall: Most TCR sequence clusters were specific to one of the two donors. Longitudinal TCRalpha and TCRbeta repertoire sequencing tracked T-cell clones expanding and contracting after mild COVID-19 in two donors. The cohort was made up of two young adult volunteers, one female and one male, who were previously healthy. Here is what the overall study found, with its caveats: The study covered only a couple of mild cases, and larger cohorts including severe cases with pre-infection samples were considered necessary. Balanced CD4/CD8 phenotypes were observed for clones contracting from day 15 to 85, whereas a bias towards CD4+ was observed for a second wave of clones expanding from day 15 to 37. The detection of some responding clones in pre-infection memory suggests that pre-existing cross-reactive memory T cells joined the SARS-CoV-2 response. SARS-CoV-2 specificity of the second-wave clones peaking on day 37 was not confirmed. Contracting CD4+ clones turned up mainly in the CM and EM memory subsets, whereas EMRA was where CD8+ clones were enriched.

Reads for this sample came from an Illumina NovaSeq 6000. TCRalpha and TCRbeta cDNA libraries were built by 5'RACE with constant-segment primers, adding sample barcodes and unique molecular identifiers. RNA was extracted from every sample with Trizol reagent. Amplification of the libraries took two PCR steps, and the second step added a second sample barcode plus Illumina TruSeq adapters. Sequencing of the libraries was done on an Illumina NovaSeq, producing 2 x 150 bp paired-end reads. The original pipeline was this. Demultiplexing of reads and collapsing into UMI-guided consensus sequences were performed with migec v1.2.7. Using mixcr v2.1.11, the UMI consensuses were aligned to TRA and TRB V and J templates and assembled into clonotypes. Clonotypes were classified as expanded or contracted when called significant by both edgeR and NoisET, with noise models trained on biological replicates. edgeR calls used a false discovery rate-adjusted p below 0.01 and a log2 fold-change threshold of 1. As an exploratory analysis of dynamics, max-normalized trajectories of the 1000 most abundant clonotypes were examined with PCA combined with hierarchical clustering. The CD4 or CD8 phenotype of responding clones was assigned using the separately sequenced CD4+ and CD8+ repertoires. Starting from the raw public reads, TCRdb applied fastp trimming at Q25, assembled clones with MiXCR and retained in-frame beta chains. Every entry covers one CDR3 protein and lists the most common genes and DNA from its rows. The V and J calls were determined by TCRdb, not by the authors. The table for this sample lists a few hundred thousand distinct CDR3 sequences; around 15% of them were counted only once. The ten top clones hold more than 20% of the sample.

Only a few counts were recorded for this clonotype. Its antigen specificity is not known. No much larger clone exists at a distance of one base, and base qualities are not known. PBMCs were isolated by Ficoll-Paque density gradient centrifugation. V gives up 2 bases and J gives up 4 bases, and the segment between their germline ends measures 17 bases. The germline V gene provides CDR1 KGHSH and CDR2 LQKENI. From the cysteine through the phenylalanine, the CDR3 covers 16 amino acids. CDR3 DNA is the only sequence kept; it has 48 bases, read in frame from the first base. Material: PBMCs or a T cell subset sorted from them (not recorded which). The origin of this receptor is a man aged 18-30 years who had mild COVID-19 (a few samples of this study predate the infection). The sample titles of this study are shuffled in the database, so cell type and time point are left out; the donor was told from shared clones. The chain employs TRBV18 and TRBJ2-5; TRBD1 could be the D gene, as 5 bases match. The DNA sequence reads TGTGCCAGCTCACCATCTTCTCCGGGCACAGGAGAGACCCAGTACTTC. It specifies CASSPSSPGTGETQYF.